Shown below are 2 T cell receptor beta chains from a single sample sequenced in a study of neoadjuvant anti-PD-1 for oral cavity cancer. The method was immunoSEQ multiplex PCR; TCRdb's version includes in-frame clones alone and lacks a portion of them. Of about 14,000 clones listed, roughly 70% are singletons. This specimen was PBMCs, taken before nivolumab (anti-PD-1) treatment. The receptors come from a person between 40 and 85 years old with oral cavity squamous cell carcinoma.

Comment on this clone: Mismatch with germline at one junction end may stem from a read error. The chain uses TRBV7-7 and TRBJ2-5; D is unclear. Per germline, CDR1 SSHAT and CDR2 FNYEAQ (reference sequence). The CDR3 loop spans 13 amino acids. In DNA, the CDR3 is TGTGCTAGCAGCTTAATGAACCAAGAGACCCAGTACTTC. This encodes CASSLMNQETQYF.

The V and J genes are TRBV5-4 and TRBJ2-2, with 9 nucleotides matching TRBD1. CDR3 size: 14 residues. The J segment lost 6 bases and the V segment lost 4 bases, leaving 4 bases of the junction unmatched. Germline CDR1 and CDR2: SGHNT and YYREEE (reference sequence). The CDR3 DNA reads TGTGCCAGCAGCGGCCGGGACAGGGCCGGGGAGCTGTTTTTT. Translation gives CASSGRDRAGELFF. Filled out from reference TRBV5-4 and TRBJ2-2, the complete variable domain reads ETGVTQSPTHLIKTRGQQVTLRCSSQSGHNTVSWYQQALGQGPQFIFQYYREEENGRGNFPPRFSGLQFPNYSSELNVNALELDDSALYLCASSGRDRAGELFFGEGSRLTVL.